This T cell receptor (beta chain) originates from a study of spatial heterogeneity in lung cancer. This clonotype occurred many times. Time point of the sample: sample taken at primary tumor resection. In each case, whole RNA from tumor, nontumor lung or frozen PBMC was sequenced unsorted. Every molecule of TCR cDNA had its own unique molecular identifier. Using its own MiXCR run on the 5' RACE reads, TCRdb lists one record per CDR3 protein. The sample gives tens of thousands of distinct CDR3 sequences, roughly 15% of which show up once; 55% to 70% is in the top ten. This TCR derives from a male donor with early-stage non-small cell lung cancer. This material consisted of PBMCs, taken at surgery.

Here the CDR3 DNA reads TGTGCCAGCAGCCCAGAGCCAAGAGCTAATGAAAAACTGTTTTTT. This codes for CASSPEPRANEKLFF. The gene calls are TRBV7-8 and TRBJ1-4; unclear D gene. Germline V gene sequence: CDR1 SGHVS, CDR2 FQNEAQ. The length of the CDR3 is 15 residues. The V end was cut by 5 bases, the J end by 3 bases, with 13 bases between.